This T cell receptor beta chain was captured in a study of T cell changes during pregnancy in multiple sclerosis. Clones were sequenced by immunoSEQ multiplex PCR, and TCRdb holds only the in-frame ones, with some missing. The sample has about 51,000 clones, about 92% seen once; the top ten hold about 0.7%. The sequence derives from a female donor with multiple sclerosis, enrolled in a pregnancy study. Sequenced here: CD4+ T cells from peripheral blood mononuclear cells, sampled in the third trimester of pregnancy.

As DNA, the CDR3 is TGTGCCAGCCTGGCTCTAGCGGGAGGGAATAATGAGCAGTTCTTC. As protein: CASLALAGGNNEQFF. The J gene is TRBJ2-1, the V gene TRBV6-6; 12 bases fit TRBD2. The CDR3 is 15 amino acids. CDR1 and CDR2 from the germline V gene are MNHNY and SVGAGI (reference sequence). V gave up 8 bases and J gave up 7 bases; unmatched junction bases: 9.